The source of this T cell receptor (beta chain) is a study of blood T cell repertoires in COVID-19. Study as a whole: Acute and convalescent COVID-19 samples came from the United States, Italy and Spain. The cDNA or gDNA used as material had been derived from T cells, B-cell-depleted T cells, or PBMCs.

The table came from immunoSEQ multiplex PCR; TCRdb's copy has only in-frame clones and leaves some out. The sample yields 90,000 to 120,000 clones, about four fifths seen once. There are 15 residues in the CDR3. Trimming removed 0 bases from V and 2 bases from J, with 11 bases in between. Germline V lookup: CDR1 SGHTA, CDR2 FQGNSA. The chain recombines TRBV7-2 with TRBJ2-7; TRBD1 might be the D (5 bases). The clonotype originates from an older man with acute or convalescent COVID-19. Sequenced material: peripheral blood. The DNA for the CDR3 is TGTGCCAGCAGCTTAGCACGGAAGACAGCCTACGAGCAGTACTTC. It encodes CASSLARKTAYEQYF.